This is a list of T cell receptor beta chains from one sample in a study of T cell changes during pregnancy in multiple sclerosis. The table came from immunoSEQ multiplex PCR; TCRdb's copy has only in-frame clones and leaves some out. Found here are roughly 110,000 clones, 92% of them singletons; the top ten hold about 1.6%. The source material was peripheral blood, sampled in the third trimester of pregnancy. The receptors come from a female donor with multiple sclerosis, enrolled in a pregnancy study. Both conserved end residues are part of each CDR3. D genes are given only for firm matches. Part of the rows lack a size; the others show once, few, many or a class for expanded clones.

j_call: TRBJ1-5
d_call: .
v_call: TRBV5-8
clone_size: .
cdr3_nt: TGTGCCAGCAGCTTAGAGAGCAATCAGCCCCAGCATTTT
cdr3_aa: CASSLESNQPQHF

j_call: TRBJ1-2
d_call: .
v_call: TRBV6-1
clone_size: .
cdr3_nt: TGTGCCAGCGCGCTAGCTAACTATGGCTACACCTTC
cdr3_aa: CASALANYGYTF

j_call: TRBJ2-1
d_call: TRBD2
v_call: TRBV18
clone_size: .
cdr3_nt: TGTGCCAGCTCACCTCGACTAGCGGGGGCCCAAAGCTCCTACAATGAGCAGTTCTTC
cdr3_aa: CASSPRLAGAQSSYNEQFF

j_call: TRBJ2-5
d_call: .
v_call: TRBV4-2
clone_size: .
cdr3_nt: TGTGCCAGCAGCCAACCCGGGCAAGAGACCCAGTACTTC
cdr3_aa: CASSQPGQETQYF

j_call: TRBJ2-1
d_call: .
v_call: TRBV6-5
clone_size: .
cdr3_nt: TGTGCCAGCAGTTACTTAAGGGGCGATGAGCAGTTCTTC
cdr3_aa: CASSYLRGDEQFF

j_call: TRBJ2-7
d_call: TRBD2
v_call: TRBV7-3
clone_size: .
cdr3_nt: TGTGCCAGCAGCTTAGGGGGGGAATCCTACGAGCAGTACTTC
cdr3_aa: CASSLGGESYEQYF

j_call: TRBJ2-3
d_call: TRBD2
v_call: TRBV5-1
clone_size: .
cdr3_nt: TGCGCCAGCAGCTCAGGACTAGCGGGAGGGACAACGAACACAGATACGCAGTATTTT
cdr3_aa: CASSSGLAGGTTNTDTQYF

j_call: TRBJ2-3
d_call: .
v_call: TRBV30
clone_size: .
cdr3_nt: TGTGCCTGGACCCAGACAGGCACAGATACGCAGTATTTT
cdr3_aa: CAWTQTGTDTQYF

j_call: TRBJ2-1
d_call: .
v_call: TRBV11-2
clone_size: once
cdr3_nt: TGTGCCAGCACCAAACAGGGAATGAGAGACAATGAGCAGTTCTTC
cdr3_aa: CASTKQGMRDNEQFF

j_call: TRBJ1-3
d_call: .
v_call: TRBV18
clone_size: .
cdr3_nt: TGTGCCAGCTCACCCAGGACCGCAACGCGGGGTACAACTGGGAACACCATATATTTT
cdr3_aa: CASSPRTATRGTTGNTIYF

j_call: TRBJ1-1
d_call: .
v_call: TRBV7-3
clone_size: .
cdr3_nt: TGTGCCAGCAGCTCCCAGCCCGAGGGCACTGAAGCTTTCTTT
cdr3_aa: CASSSQPEGTEAFF

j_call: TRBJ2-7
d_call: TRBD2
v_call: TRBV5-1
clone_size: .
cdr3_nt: TGCGCCAGCAGGAGGGGAGGGTCCTACGAGCAGTACTTC
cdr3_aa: CASRRGGSYEQYF

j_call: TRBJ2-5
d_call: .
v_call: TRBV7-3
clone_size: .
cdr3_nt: TGTGCCAGCAGCTCCAGACGAGGAGAAGAGACCCAGTACTTC
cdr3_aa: CASSSRRGEETQYF

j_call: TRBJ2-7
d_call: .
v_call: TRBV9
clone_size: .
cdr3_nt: TGTGCCAGCAGCGTAGACGCGGGTGGCCAGCAGTACTTC
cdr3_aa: CASSVDAGGQQYF